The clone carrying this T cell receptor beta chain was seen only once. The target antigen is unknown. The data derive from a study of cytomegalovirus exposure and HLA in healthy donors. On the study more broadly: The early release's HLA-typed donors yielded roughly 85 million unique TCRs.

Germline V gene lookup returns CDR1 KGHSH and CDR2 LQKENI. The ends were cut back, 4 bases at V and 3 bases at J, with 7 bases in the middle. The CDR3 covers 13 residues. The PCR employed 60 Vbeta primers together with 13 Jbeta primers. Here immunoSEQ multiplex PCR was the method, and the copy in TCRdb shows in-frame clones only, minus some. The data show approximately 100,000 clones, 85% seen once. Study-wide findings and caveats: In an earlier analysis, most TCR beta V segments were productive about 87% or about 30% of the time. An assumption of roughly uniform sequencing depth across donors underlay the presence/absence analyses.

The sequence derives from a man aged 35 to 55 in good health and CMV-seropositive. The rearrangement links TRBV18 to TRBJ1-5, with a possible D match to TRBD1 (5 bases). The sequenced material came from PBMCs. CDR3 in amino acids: CASSLGVNQPQHF. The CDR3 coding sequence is TGTGCCAGCTCACTAGGGGTCAATCAGCCCCAGCATTTT.